These T cell receptor beta chains were read from a single sample in a study of blood T cell repertoires in COVID-19. Sequencing used immunoSEQ multiplex PCR; TCRdb keeps in-frame clones, though not all of them. The sample records about 200,000 clones, approximately 90% being singletons. The sample taken for sequencing was peripheral blood. The receptor set was obtained from a man aged 60 to 75 with active or convalescent COVID-19. CDR3s include the opening cysteine and the closing phenylalanine or tryptophan. Fields, in order: clone size, V gene, J gene, D gene, CDR3 DNA, CDR3 protein. D genes are given only for firm matches. Clone size appears in some rows only: once, few, many, or a class for an expanded clone.

abundance: .
v_gene: TRBV5-1
j_gene: TRBJ2-5
d_gene: .
CDR3nt: TGCGCCAGCAGCAACCGATTCAGGAATTCAGGGGAGACCCAGTACTTC
CDR3aa: CASSNRFRNSGETQYF

abundance: .
v_gene: TRBV10-2
j_gene: TRBJ2-5
d_gene: TRBD2
CDR3nt: TGCGCCAGCAGTGACCCGGGACTAGCGGAGACCCAGTACTTC
CDR3aa: CASSDPGLAETQYF

abundance: once
v_gene: TRBV24-1
j_gene: TRBJ2-3
d_gene: .
CDR3nt: TGTGCCACCAGTTTCCCGGGTAGCACAGATACGCAGTATTTT
CDR3aa: CATSFPGSTDTQYF

abundance: .
v_gene: TRBV10-3
j_gene: TRBJ1-5
d_gene: .
CDR3nt: TGTGCCATCAATCAGGGAAATCAGCCCCAGCATTTT
CDR3aa: CAINQGNQPQHF

abundance: .
v_gene: TRBV6-5
j_gene: TRBJ2-7
d_gene: .
CDR3nt: TGTGCCAGCAGCCTTCGGGGGGCTTGGGAAGAGCAGTACTTC
CDR3aa: CASSLRGAWEEQYF

abundance: .
v_gene: TRBV2
j_gene: TRBJ1-2
d_gene: .
CDR3nt: TGTGCCAGCAAACGGGACAATCGCTACACCTTC
CDR3aa: CASKRDNRYTF

abundance: .
v_gene: TRBV30
j_gene: TRBJ1-1
d_gene: .
CDR3nt: TGTGCCTGGAGCCGCGATTTAGTGAACACTGAAGCTTTCTTT
CDR3aa: CAWSRDLVNTEAFF

abundance: .
v_gene: TRBV19
j_gene: TRBJ2-2
d_gene: .
CDR3nt: TGTGCCAGTAAGCGACAGCCGAACACCGGGGAGCTGTTTTTT
CDR3aa: CASKRQPNTGELFF

abundance: .
v_gene: TRBV15
j_gene: TRBJ2-2
d_gene: .
CDR3nt: TGTGCCACCAGCAGAGATCGTCCGGGTAACACCGGGGAGCTGTTTTTT
CDR3aa: CATSRDRPGNTGELFF

abundance: .
v_gene: TRBV13
j_gene: TRBJ2-5
d_gene: TRBD2
CDR3nt: TGTGCCAGCAGCCAACGGACTAGCGGGGGGGTGGAGACCCAGTACTTC
CDR3aa: CASSQRTSGGVETQYF

abundance: .
v_gene: TRBV5-4
j_gene: TRBJ2-7
d_gene: .
CDR3nt: TGTGCCAGCAGCACGCGGGGCGGAACCTACGAGCAGTACTTC
CDR3aa: CASSTRGGTYEQYF

abundance: .
v_gene: TRBV20-1
j_gene: TRBJ1-1
d_gene: .
CDR3nt: TGCAGTGCTACTGAACAGGGGAACACTGAAGCTTTCTTT
CDR3aa: CSATEQGNTEAFF

abundance: .
v_gene: TRBV3-1/TRBV3-2
j_gene: TRBJ2-7
d_gene: .
CDR3nt: TGTGCCAGCAGCCAAGAAGATATAGGGACTTACGAGCAGTACTTC
CDR3aa: CASSQEDIGTYEQYF

abundance: .
v_gene: TRBV5-1
j_gene: TRBJ2-1
d_gene: TRBD2
CDR3nt: TGCGCCAGCAGCTTCCGGGAGGGAGATGAGCAGTTCTTC
CDR3aa: CASSFREGDEQFF

abundance: few
v_gene: TRBV19
j_gene: TRBJ1-5
d_gene: TRBD1
CDR3nt: TGTGCCAGTAGTAAAACCCAGGGGACAGGGGGCAATCAGCCCCAGCATTTT
CDR3aa: CASSKTQGTGGNQPQHF

abundance: .
v_gene: TRBV7-9
j_gene: TRBJ2-3
d_gene: TRBD2
CDR3nt: TGTGCCAGCAGCTCCTCGGGGCGGGGGGTCACAGATACGCAGTATTTT
CDR3aa: CASSSSGRGVTDTQYF

abundance: .
v_gene: TRBV7-3
j_gene: TRBJ2-2
d_gene: TRBD1
CDR3nt: TGTGCCAGCAGCCAGATAGCGACAGGGAAGACCGGGGAGCTGTTTTTT
CDR3aa: CASSQIATGKTGELFF

abundance: .
v_gene: TRBV28
j_gene: TRBJ1-5
d_gene: .
CDR3nt: TGTGCCAGCGCAAAGAGAGCCATTAGCAATCAGCCCCAGCATTTT
CDR3aa: CASAKRAISNQPQHF

abundance: .
v_gene: TRBV7-9
j_gene: TRBJ1-2
d_gene: .
CDR3nt: TGTGCCAGCAGCGCTCAGGGCAGGGCTGGCTACACCTTC
CDR3aa: CASSAQGRAGYTF

abundance: many
v_gene: TRBV19
j_gene: TRBJ2-1
d_gene: TRBD2
CDR3nt: TGTGCCAGTAGTATAGGTAGCGGGGGGCGTAGCTCCTACAATGAGCAGTTCTTC
CDR3aa: CASSIGSGGRSSYNEQFF

abundance: few
v_gene: TRBV7-2
j_gene: TRBJ2-5
d_gene: .
CDR3nt: TGTGCCAGCAGCTTCGGAGCGGTCCAAGAGACCCAGTACTTC
CDR3aa: CASSFGAVQETQYF

abundance: .
v_gene: TRBV6-5
j_gene: TRBJ2-7
d_gene: TRBD1
CDR3nt: TGTGCCAGCAGTCCCCAGGGGGCTTGGGAGCAGTACTTC
CDR3aa: CASSPQGAWEQYF

abundance: .
v_gene: TRBV19
j_gene: TRBJ1-2
d_gene: TRBD1
CDR3nt: TGTGCCAGTAGCGGACAGGGTAGGAGCTACACCTTC
CDR3aa: CASSGQGRSYTF

abundance: .
v_gene: TRBV3-1/TRBV3-2
j_gene: TRBJ2-3
d_gene: .
CDR3nt: TGTGCCAGCAGCCAACCAGGAGGAGTAGATACGCAGTATTTT
CDR3aa: CASSQPGGVDTQYF

abundance: .
v_gene: TRBV7-9
j_gene: TRBJ1-2
d_gene: .
CDR3nt: TGTGCCAGCAGCCAGAACGGGGGGCTGGATGGCTACACCTTC
CDR3aa: CASSQNGGLDGYTF

abundance: .
v_gene: TRBV29-1
j_gene: TRBJ2-3
d_gene: .
CDR3nt: TGCAGCGTTGACGCAGATACGCAGTATTTT
CDR3aa: CSVDADTQYF

abundance: .
v_gene: TRBV11-2
j_gene: TRBJ1-2
d_gene: .
CDR3nt: TGTGCCAGCAGCTTAGAGGCTTCAGGGGCTATATATGGCTACACCTTC
CDR3aa: CASSLEASGAIYGYTF

abundance: .
v_gene: TRBV11-2
j_gene: TRBJ1-5
d_gene: .
CDR3nt: TGTGCCAGCAGCCTGGCAGGGGCGGGCAATCAGCCCCAGCATTTT
CDR3aa: CASSLAGAGNQPQHF

abundance: .
v_gene: TRBV5-1
j_gene: TRBJ2-7
d_gene: .
CDR3nt: TGCGCCAGCAGCGAGCCAGGGTTCGAGGAGCAGTACTTC
CDR3aa: CASSEPGFEEQYF

abundance: .
v_gene: TRBV14
j_gene: TRBJ2-7
d_gene: .
CDR3nt: TGTGCCAGCAGCCGCCTCTTTGGCGGCGAGCAGTACTTC
CDR3aa: CASSRLFGGEQYF

abundance: .
v_gene: TRBV14
j_gene: TRBJ1-6
d_gene: .
CDR3nt: TGTGCCAGCAGCCAAGATTTACAGGCCAATTCACCCCTCCACTTT
CDR3aa: CASSQDLQANSPLHF

abundance: .
v_gene: TRBV19
j_gene: TRBJ2-3
d_gene: .
CDR3nt: TGTGCCAGTAGTAGCTACCCCCCCGGACTCCGGGACACAGATACGCAGTATTTT
CDR3aa: CASSSYPPGLRDTDTQYF

abundance: .
v_gene: TRBV5-4
j_gene: TRBJ2-5
d_gene: .
CDR3nt: TGTGCCAGCAGCTCGAAGACTCATTACCAAGAGACCCAGTACTTC
CDR3aa: CASSSKTHYQETQYF

abundance: once
v_gene: TRBV7-9
j_gene: TRBJ1-6
d_gene: TRBD1
CDR3nt: TGTGCCAGCAGCTTAGGAACAGGGGGGCCTCGATCACCCCTCCACTTT
CDR3aa: CASSLGTGGPRSPLHF

abundance: .
v_gene: TRBV7-7
j_gene: TRBJ1-3
d_gene: .
CDR3nt: TGTGCCAGCAGCCGCGACCCAGGGCCAGGGGACACCATATATTTT
CDR3aa: CASSRDPGPGDTIYF

abundance: .
v_gene: TRBV19
j_gene: TRBJ2-3
d_gene: .
CDR3nt: TGTGCCAGTTCGAGGGTAGCTTCAGATACGCAGTATTTT
CDR3aa: CASSRVASDTQYF

abundance: .
v_gene: TRBV7-9
j_gene: TRBJ2-5
d_gene: TRBD1
CDR3nt: TGTGCCAGCAGCCCAGGACAGGGTCAGTACTTC
CDR3aa: CASSPGQGQYF

abundance: .
v_gene: TRBV10-3
j_gene: TRBJ1-4
d_gene: .
CDR3nt: TGTGCCATCAGTGAGTCGGGGGGGCATATTGAAAAACTGTTTTTT
CDR3aa: CAISESGGHIEKLFF